These 26 T cell receptor beta chains came from one sample sequenced in a study of T cell repertoires in cytomegalovirus infection. TCRdb re-called the reads through MiXCR, storing one row per CDR3 protein. The sample lists more than 350,000 distinct CDR3 sequences; about 33% were seen once. Material for sequencing was PBMCs. The source of these receptors is a human donor in good health (CMV status not recorded). Some clones in this sample may be carry-over from other donors' samples.

This clonotype occurred a few times. The chain is built from TRBV20-1 and TRBJ2-7, with D perhaps assigned TRBD1 or TRBD2 (7 bases each). Trimming took off 1 base at V and 4 bases at J, with 20 bases between the two ends. Looked up from germline, CDR1 is DFQATT and CDR2 is SNEGSKA (reference sequence). This CDR3 comprises 16 residues. The CDR3 DNA reads TGCAGTGCTAGAGGCAAGGGGGCGGGGGCCTTATACGAGCAGTACTTC. Encoded protein: CSARGKGAGALYEQYF.

In nucleotides, the CDR3 is TGTGCCAGCAGACCGTTTTCGCATCCTCCCACAGATACGCAGTATTTT. Residues: CASRPFSHPPTDTQYF. The chain combines TRBV6-1 with TRBJ2-3, with D hard to call. Germline values: CDR1 MNHNS, CDR2 SASEGT. Deletions cut 6 bases from V and 2 bases from J, with 18 bases between. This CDR3 contains 16 residues.

This clonotype appeared many times. The genes are TRBV27 and TRBJ2-7; 7 nucleotides match TRBD1. Germline V gives CDR1 MNHEY, CDR2 SMNVEV (reference sequence). This CDR3 has 15 amino acids. Trimming cost V 5 bases and J 3 bases; bases outside gene matches: 10. Written as DNA, the CDR3 is TGTGCCAGCAGTCCCGCCCCCTGGGACAGCTACGAGCAGTACTTC. This encodes CASSPAPWDSYEQYF.

On this clonotype: Germline and junction disagree at one end, which may indicate a read error. The rearrangement uses TRBV4-1 and TRBJ2-3; D perhaps matches TRBD1 (7 bases). Germline CDR1 is MGHRA and CDR2 is YSYEKL. This CDR3 has 13 residues. DNA for the CDR3: TGCGCCAGCAGCCAAGAGGGGGGACAGCGGATGGATTTT. Its protein is CASSQEGGQRMDF.

The V gene is TRBV6-1, the J gene TRBJ2-2, with TRBD1 matching 8 bases. This CDR3 is 14 amino acids long. The germline gives CDR1 MNHNS, CDR2 SASEGT. J gave up 6 bases and V 6 bases, and 6 bases lay outside the gene matches. In DNA form, the CDR3 reads TGTGCCAGCAGCTTGGACAGGGTCCCCGGGGAGCTGTTTTTT. Translating it yields CASSLDRVPGELFF.

About this clonotype: A read error may produce the germline difference seen at one junction end. The V and J genes are TRBV7-9 and TRBJ2-3; the D gene is possibly TRBD2 (5 bases). CDR3 size: 14 residues. Germline loops: CDR1 SEHNR, CDR2 FQNEAQ (reference sequence). The CDR3 region has the DNA TGTGCCAGCAGCTTCCGGGGAAGCACAGATAAGCAGTATTTT. It is translated as CASSFRGSTDKQYF.

This rearrangement joins TRBV29-1 to TRBJ2-3, with 12 bases aligning to TRBD2. The trim removed 3 bases at V and 5 bases at J, leaving 6 bases unmatched. The CDR3 totals 15 residues. Germline CDR1 and CDR2: SQVTM and ANQGSEA. The CDR3, as DNA: TGCAGCGTTGATTCTAGCGGGGGGGCCATAGATACGCAGTATTTT. As protein: CSVDSSGGAIDTQYF.

This clonotype was recorded at least ten times. This sequence joins TRBV12-3 or TRBV12-4 and TRBJ2-7, with 8 bases lining up with TRBD1. V gave up 7 bases and J gave up 3 bases; unmatched junction bases: 11. CDR3 length: 15 amino acids. The DNA for the CDR3 is TGTGCCAGCACCCCGATCGGGACAGGCCGCTACGAGCAGTACTTC. This codes for CASTPIGTGRYEQYF.

This clonotype was observed a few times. The genes are TRBV5-1 and TRBJ1-1; D is perhaps TRBD1 (5 bases). The germline gives CDR1 SGHRS, CDR2 YFSETQ. This CDR3 has 15 residues. V lost 4 bases to trimming and J lost 1 base, with 14 bases between them. The CDR3 DNA sequence: TGCGCCAGCAGCGATCTAGGGGCCGCGAACACTGAAGCTTTCTTT. As protein: CASSDLGAANTEAFF.

J is TRBJ2-1 and V is TRBV20-1; 7 positions agree with TRBD1. Germline values: CDR1 DFQATT, CDR2 SNEGSKA (reference sequence). The CDR3 length is 14 residues. CDR3 sequence reads: CSLEGRGSLNEQFF. DNA for the CDR3: TGCTCGCTAGAGGGCAGGGGGTCCCTCAATGAGCAGTTCTTC.

CDR3 protein: CSVTVQIDASETQYF. The DNA of the CDR3 is TGCAGCGTTACGGTCCAGATAGATGCATCAGAGACCCAGTACTTC. This chain connects TRBV29-1 to TRBJ2-5; D is undetermined. V dropped 5 bases and J dropped 4 bases, with 20 bases sitting between them. CDR1 is SQVTM, CDR2 ANQGSEA, per germline. The CDR3 contains 15 residues.

This clonotype was observed once. Germline is not matched at one junction end, which may reflect a read error. The CDR3 sequence is CDSSHAGTSRHNEQFF. The CDR3 DNA sequence: TGTGACAGCAGCCACGCCGGGACTAGCAGGCACAATGAGCAGTTCTTC. The chain recombines TRBV7-1 with TRBJ2-1, with TRBD2 matching over 9 bases. TRBV7-1 is filed as an ORF, its function uncertain. The CDR3 spans 16 residues.

The gene calls are TRBV18 and TRBJ2-2; 11 bases match TRBD2. This CDR3 region has 16 residues. Trimming took 3 bases from V and 4 from J; bases not matched to a gene: 4. Germline V CDR1 and CDR2: KGHSH, LQKENI. The DNA for the CDR3 is TGTGCCAGCTCACCTTATACTAGCGGGAGCACCGGGGAGCTGTTTTTT. Its protein product is CASSPYTSGSTGELFF.

The V and J genes are TRBV29-1 and TRBJ2-1, with a possible D match to TRBD2 (5 bases). The CDR3 is 12 amino acids. CDR1 and CDR2 from the germline V gene are SQVTM and ANQGSEA. Trimming shortened V by 0 bases and J by 9 bases, and 9 bases separated the two germline ends. The CDR3 DNA is TGCAGCGTTGAAGATCCGGGGTCTGAGCAGTTCTTC. Translation gives CSVEDPGSEQFF.

This clonotype showed up just a few times. The rearrangement uses TRBV3-1 and TRBJ2-7; 11 nucleotides align to TRBD1. The CDR3 runs 16 residues. The J segment lost 9 bases and the V segment lost 1 base, leaving 11 bases of the junction unmatched. CDR1 is LGHDT and CDR2 is YNNKEL in the germline V gene (reference sequence). CDR3 region: CASSQGSGQGARGQYF. CDR3 sequence (DNA): TGTGCCAGCAGCCAAGGCTCCGGACAGGGGGCCCGGGGGCAGTACTTC.

The chain employs TRBV6-1 and TRBJ2-2, with D perhaps matching TRBD1 or TRBD2 (5 bases each). V was cut by 6 bases and J by 7 bases, with 18 bases left in between. This CDR3 spans 15 amino acids. From germline, CDR1 is MNHNS and CDR2 SASEGT. For the CDR3, the DNA is TGTGCCAGCAGCCCCCCGGGACGAGCCGGCGGGGAGCTGTTTTTT. It encodes CASSPPGRAGGELFF.

This chain joins TRBV6-2 or TRBV6-3 and TRBJ2-5; 9 bases line up with TRBD1. Trimming removed 6 bases from V and 3 bases from J; junction bases left unmatched: 5. Germline loops: CDR1 MNHEY, CDR2 SVGEGT. The CDR3 contains 14 residues. The CDR3 loop is CASSWGQGEETQYF. For the CDR3, the DNA is TGTGCCAGCAGCTGGGGACAGGGTGAAGAGACCCAGTACTTC.

The sample holds one count of this clonotype. As the CDR3 is not closed by the conserved phenylalanine or tryptophan, this likely results from a read error. The chain uses TRBV11-2 and TRBJ2-1; a possible D gene is TRBD2 (6 bases). The CDR3 sequence is 14 residues long. Germline CDR1 and CDR2: SGHAT and FQNNGV. Trimming shortened V by 5 bases and J by 5 bases, and 13 bases separated the two germline ends. The CDR3 DNA reads TGTGCCAGCAGCCCCTCCGCGGGACACAATGAGCAGTTCTTA. This encodes CASSPSAGHNEQFL.

This clonotype was counted ten times or more. This chain links TRBV4-1 with TRBJ2-5; D not resolved. The CDR3 loop spans 14 amino acids. Trimming took 1 base from V and 5 from J, leaving 11 bases between them. The germline gives CDR1 MGHRA, CDR2 YSYEKL. This chain's CDR3 is CASSQVNPGETQYF. DNA for the CDR3: TGCGCCAGCAGCCAAGTTAACCCCGGGGAGACCCAGTACTTC.

The chain combines TRBV20-1 with TRBJ1-5; TRBD1 might be the D (6 bases). Germline CDR1 DFQATT, CDR2 SNEGSKA (reference sequence). CDR3 size: 14 residues. The V end lost 4 bases, the J end lost 5 bases, and 15 bases lay between the germline ends. This CDR3 reads CSATETGSHQPQHF. Written as DNA, the CDR3 is TGCAGTGCTACAGAAACAGGGAGCCATCAGCCCCAGCATTTT.

J is TRBJ1-5 and V is TRBV6-1; possibly TRBD1 for D (5 bases). Germline CDR1 reads MNHNS; CDR2 reads SASEGT. Trimming removed 3 bases from V and 2 bases from J, with 14 bases in between. The CDR3 is 16 amino acids. The CDR3 here is CASSDSPRGGNQPQHF. DNA for the CDR3: TGTGCCAGCAGTGACTCCCCTAGGGGCGGCAATCAGCCCCAGCATTTT.

On this clonotype: This may be a read error: a much more frequent sequence differs by one nucleotide. V and J are TRBV12-3 or TRBV12-4 and TRBJ2-5; TRBD1 or TRBD2 may be the D gene (6 bases each). This CDR3 is 15 amino acids long. The CDR3 nucleotides read TGTTCCAGCAGCTTCGGAAGGGGGGCCGGTGAGACCCAGTACTTC. It encodes CSSSFGRGAGETQYF.

The rearrangement links TRBV5-8 to TRBJ1-1; the D is unclear. The length of the CDR3 is 12 residues. The germline gives CDR1 SGHTS, CDR2 YDEGEE. Trimming removed 1 base from V and 6 bases from J, with 7 bases in between. CDR3 coding DNA: TGTGCCAGCAGCTTGCCGCTGTCTGAAGCTTTCTTT. As protein: CASSLPLSEAFF. Supplemented by reference TRBV5-8 and TRBJ1-1, the full variable domain reads EAGVTQSPTHLIKTRGQQATLRCSPISGHTSVYWYQQALGLGLQFLLWYDEGEERNRGNFPPRFSGRQFPNYSSELNVNALELEDSALYLCASSLPLSEAFFGQGTRLTVV.

This clonotype was seen at least ten times. The chain uses TRBV7-2 and TRBJ2-4; D might be TRBD1 (6 bases). Germline lookup yields CDR1 SGHTA and CDR2 FQGNSA. V was clipped by 0 bases and J by 1 base, with 19 bases between them. The CDR3 length is 19 residues. In DNA, the CDR3 is TGTGCCAGCAGCTTAGCTTATAGGGGGAGTCAAATGGCCAAAAACATTCAGTACTTC. Its protein product is CASSLAYRGSQMAKNIQYF.

The genes are TRBV6-5 and TRBJ1-1; 9 bases agree with TRBD1. The CDR3 extends over 15 amino acids. Losses at the gene ends were 2 bases for V and 6 bases for J; bases not matched to a gene: 7. The germline V gene encodes CDR1 MNHEY and CDR2 SVGAGI. The CDR3 region has the DNA TGTGCCAGCAGTTACACGGACAGGGGTGGGGCTGAAGCTTTCTTT. Its protein is CASSYTDRGGAEAFF.

The chain combines TRBV14 with TRBJ1-2; D uncertain. CDR3 length: 14 residues. V was pared by 0 bases and J by 4 bases, with 9 bases between. Germline V gives CDR1 SGHDN, CDR2 FVKESK. The CDR3 nucleotides are TGTGCCAGCAGCCAAGAAAGGGTATCCTATGGCTACACCTTC. Translation gives CASSQERVSYGYTF.